The clone carrying this T cell receptor beta chain was observed a handful of times. Its target is not known. This entry is derived from a study of T-cell reconstitution after alpha-beta-depleted transplantation in children. Broader study findings: From surviving recipient T cells and thymic progenitors came the high day-60 TCRbeta diversity observed in some patients. Newly produced T cells mostly accounted for T-cell counts and diversity one year post-transplant. Several hundred graft clones that had expanded were reportedly the source of alpha-beta T cells about two months after transplant.

Preparation of the TCRbeta library involved a method that used unique molecular identifiers. TCRdb redid the calling of the PCR reads with MiXCR, one entry per CDR3 protein. The sample shows a few hundred thousand distinct CDR3 sequences, 6.5% to 9% of them seen only once. In germline, CDR1 is SGDLS, CDR2 YYNGEE. V lost 2 bases, J lost 4 bases, and 6 bases lay in between. The CDR3 length is 13 residues. The TCR originated in a female patient aged 2-9 years who had a stem cell transplant for Fanconi anemia, so the T cells may come from the graft donor. The sequenced sample was peripheral blood, obtained 360 days after TCRalphabeta/CD19-depleted stem cell transplant. The chain combines TRBV9 with TRBJ1-4; D call uncertain. CDR3 in DNA: TGTGCCAGCAGCGTGGGCCTTAATGAAAAACTGTTTTTT. Its translation: CASSVGLNEKLFF.